The 5 T cell receptor beta chains below come from one sample, sequenced in a study of shared clonotypes between healthy human individuals. Sequenced by immunoSEQ multiplex PCR; TCRdb stores in-frame clones only, minus some. The table lists some 1,400,000 clones, approximately 96% of them singletons, with 0.95% to 1.5% in the top ten. Sample: naive CD4+ T cells sorted from blood. Subset denoted: CD45RA+ positively selected. These receptors were obtained from a man aged 25-45 years in good health.

The V gene is TRBV6-4, the J gene TRBJ2-1; 11 bases line up with TRBD2. J was trimmed by 7 bases and V by 4 bases; bases with no gene match: 0. This CDR3 has 13 amino acids. Germline V CDR1 and CDR2: MRHNA, SNTAGT. This chain's CDR3 is CASSGLAGNEQFF. CDR3 coding DNA: TGTGCCAGCAGTGGACTAGCGGGAAATGAGCAGTTCTTC.

The chain uses TRBV27 and TRBJ2-3, with TRBD2 matching over 9 bases. Germline CDR1 and CDR2: MNHEY and SMNVEV (reference sequence). Germline trimming cut 3 bases from V and 7 bases from J; bases unmatched to any gene: 14. This CDR3 has 17 amino acids. The CDR3 region is CASSFAASGNLVHTQYF. The CDR3 DNA follows: TGTGCCAGCAGTTTCGCGGCTAGCGGGAACCTCGTCCATACGCAGTATTTT.

The V gene is TRBV7-3, the J gene TRBJ1-1; D gene ambiguous. Germline values: CDR1 SGHTA, CDR2 FQGTGA. The V gene lost 2 bases and the J gene lost 3 bases, with 7 bases spanning the gap. CDR3 length: 13 residues. The CDR3 DNA follows: TGTGCCAGCAGCTTAGACACAGACACTGAAGCTTTCTTT. The encoded protein is CASSLDTDTEAFF.

The chain links TRBV5-5 to TRBJ2-2, with unresolved D. Trimming took off 6 bases at V and 5 bases at J, with 11 bases between the two ends. The germline CDR1 and CDR2 sequences are SGHKS and YYEKEE (reference sequence). This CDR3 is built from 13 residues. As DNA, the CDR3 is TGTGCCAGCAACCATGAACATACCGGGGAGCTGTTTTTT. Translating gives CASNHEHTGELFF.

The chain links TRBV5-4 to TRBJ1-3; D is perhaps TRBD1 (6 bases). V was cut by 4 bases and J by 0 bases, with 17 bases left in between. Germline loops: CDR1 SGHNT, CDR2 YYREEE (reference sequence). The CDR3 extends over 17 amino acids. CDR3 in amino acids: CASSPGHLASSGNTIYF. In DNA, the CDR3 is TGTGCCAGCAGCCCGGGACACCTTGCAAGCTCTGGAAACACCATATATTTT.